The 12 T cell receptor beta chains below come from one sample, sequenced in a study of T cell responses to AZD1222 COVID-19 vaccine (dated by TCRdb to the early 2020s). Library creation used the immunoSEQ multiplex PCR assay. This immuneACCESS table, as held by TCRdb, lists in-frame sequences with V and J called but not all clones. Of the missing ones, under half trace to an unresolved V gene in checked studies; the others have no known cause. In all, the sample holds about 120,000 clones, and 90% of those were seen once. The leading ten clones occupy 4.4% of the sample. The label giving this sample's time point can be read as: baseline before first vaccination. The treatment or condition label, as the study defines it: meningococcal conjugate vaccine given as trial control. This sample comprised peripheral blood, obtained on day 0 of MenACWY control vaccination. The receptors were gathered from an adult in good health.

The chain carries TRBV6-2 or TRBV6-3 and TRBJ2-3, with D uncertain. Trimming cost V 0 bases and J 2 bases, with 15 bases left between them. The CDR3 runs to 17 residues. CDR1 MNHEY and CDR2 SVGEGT come from the germline V gene. The CDR3 loop is CASSYSKTGSPTDTQYF. The CDR3 region has the DNA TGTGCCAGCAGTTACTCGAAAACCGGCAGCCCCACAGATACGCAGTATTTT.

The J gene is TRBJ2-1, the V gene TRBV19; D is unclear. The V gene's germline CDR1 is LNHDA and CDR2 SQIVND (reference sequence). The CDR3 contains 15 residues. The V gene lost 6 bases and the J gene lost 3 bases, with 15 bases spanning the gap. CDR3: CASSLYADVYNEQFF. The DNA of the CDR3 is TGTGCCAGTAGCCTGTACGCAGATGTCTACAATGAGCAGTTCTTC.

This rearrangement joins TRBV6-5 to TRBJ1-1; D unresolved. The CDR3 length is 11 residues. V lost 11 bases, J lost 1 base, and 8 bases lay in between. Per the germline V gene, CDR1 is MNHEY and CDR2 is SVGAGI. The CDR3 is CAVMGNTEAFF. The DNA for the CDR3 is TGTGCCGTAATGGGGAACACTGAAGCTTTCTTT.

The V call is TRBV10-3, the J call TRBJ1-1; a weak D match, TRBD1 (5 bases). Germline lookup yields CDR1 ENHRY and CDR2 SYGVKD. The CDR3 extends over 16 amino acids. Trimming removed 3 bases at V and 5 bases at J, with 19 bases between. In DNA, the CDR3 is TGTGCCATCAGTGAAGGTGGAAATCGCAGGGTAACTGAAGCTTTCTTT. Protein: CAISEGGNRRVTEAFF.

The rearrangement links TRBV5-6 to TRBJ1-1, with 8 bases fitting TRBD1. Germline V gene lookup returns CDR1 SGHDT and CDR2 YYEEEE. V was pared by 2 bases and J by 1 base, with 7 bases of the junction left unmatched. The CDR3 contains 16 residues. The CDR3 sequence is CASSFGPDRGNTEAFF. The CDR3 DNA reads as TGTGCCAGCAGCTTTGGACCTGACAGGGGGAACACTGAAGCTTTCTTT.

The J gene is TRBJ2-2, the V gene TRBV7-9; D uncertain. The CDR3 loop spans 15 amino acids. CDR1 is SEHNR, CDR2 FQNEAQ, per germline (reference sequence). The V end lost 3 bases, the J end lost 2 bases, and 10 bases lay between the germline ends. CDR3 nucleotides: TGTGCCAGCAGCTTGGGTCAGACCAACACCGGGGAGCTGTTTTTT. Protein sequence: CASSLGQTNTGELFF.

This chain joins TRBV7-9 and TRBJ1-2, with D unresolved. Between the trimmed V and J ends, which lost 5 bases and 5 bases, there was a span of 15 bases. The CDR3 is made up of 14 amino acids. Germline V gene data show CDR1 as SEHNR and CDR2 as FQNEAQ (reference sequence). In DNA form, the CDR3 reads TGTGCCAGCAGCCGCGCGGGTGACGGGTATGGCTACACCTTC. Amino acid sequence: CASSRAGDGYGYTF.

J is TRBJ2-1 and V is TRBV10-2; D gene uncertain. The V gene's germline CDR1 is WSHSY and CDR2 SAAADI. Deletions cut 6 bases from V and 8 bases from J, with 8 bases between. This CDR3 spans 11 amino acids. For the CDR3, the DNA is TGCGCCAGCAGGGAGCTCCATGAGCAGTTCTTC. It translates to CASRELHEQFF.

The chain employs TRBV30 and TRBJ2-5; D is undetermined. Trimming took off 2 bases at V and 10 bases at J, with 17 bases between the two ends. CDR1 and CDR2 from the germline V gene are GTSNPN and SVGIG (reference sequence). The CDR3 loop spans 13 amino acids. CDR3 residues: CAWSRGAERNQYF. The CDR3 bases are TGTGCCTGGAGTCGCGGCGCTGAGAGAAACCAGTACTTC.

The genes are TRBV7-2 and TRBJ2-1; 9 bases map to TRBD1. The length of the CDR3 is 16 residues. Germline CDR1 reads SGHTA; CDR2 reads FQGNSA. The trim removed 3 bases at V and 8 bases at J, leaving 11 bases unmatched. This CDR3 is CASSFAPGTGKDEQFF. CDR3 nucleotide sequence: TGTGCCAGCAGCTTCGCACCCGGGACAGGGAAAGATGAGCAGTTCTTC.

This clone has only a few counts. V gene TRBV11-3 combines with J gene TRBJ1-1, with TRBD1 matching over 12 bases. Trimming cost V 5 bases and J 6 bases; bases outside gene matches: 4. The CDR3 consists of 14 residues. CDR1 is SGHNT, CDR2 YENEEA, per germline. This CDR3 is CASSRGQGAPEAFF. The CDR3, as DNA: TGTGCCAGCAGCAGGGGACAGGGGGCCCCTGAAGCTTTCTTT.

This chain joins TRBV28 and TRBJ2-7; TRBD1 is a possible D gene (5 bases). The CDR3 loop spans 13 amino acids. V was cut by 5 bases and J by 0 bases, with 8 bases left in between. Germline lookup yields CDR1 MDHEN and CDR2 SYDVKM. The CDR3 bases are TGTGCCAGCAGTCGACAGCCCTCCTACGAGCAGTACGTC. Translation: CASSRQPSYEQYV.